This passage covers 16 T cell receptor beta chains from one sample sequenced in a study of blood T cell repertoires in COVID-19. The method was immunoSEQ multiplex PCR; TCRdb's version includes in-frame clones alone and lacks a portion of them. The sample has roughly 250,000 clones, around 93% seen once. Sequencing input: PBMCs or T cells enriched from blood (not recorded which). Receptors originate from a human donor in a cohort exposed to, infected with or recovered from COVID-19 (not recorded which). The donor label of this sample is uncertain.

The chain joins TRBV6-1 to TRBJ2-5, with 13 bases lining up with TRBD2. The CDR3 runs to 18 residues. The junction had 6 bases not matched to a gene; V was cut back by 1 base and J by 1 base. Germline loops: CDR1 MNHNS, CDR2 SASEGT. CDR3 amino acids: CASSEVEGLAGSQETQYF. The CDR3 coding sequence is TGTGCCAGCAGTGAAGTGGAGGGACTAGCGGGATCCCAAGAGACCCAGTACTTC.

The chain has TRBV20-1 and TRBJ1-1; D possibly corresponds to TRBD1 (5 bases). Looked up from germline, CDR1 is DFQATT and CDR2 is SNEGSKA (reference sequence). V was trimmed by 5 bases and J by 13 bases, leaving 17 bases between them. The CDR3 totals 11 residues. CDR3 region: CSALGGSRVFF. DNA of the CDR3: TGCAGTGCTCTTGGGGGGAGTCGGGTTTTCTTT.

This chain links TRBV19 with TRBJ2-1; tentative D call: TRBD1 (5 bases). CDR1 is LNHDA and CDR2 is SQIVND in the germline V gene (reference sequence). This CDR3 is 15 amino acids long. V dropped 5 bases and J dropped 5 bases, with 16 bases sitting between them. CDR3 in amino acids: CASSLIGVVDNEQFF. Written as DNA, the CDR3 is TGTGCCAGTAGTTTAATAGGGGTGGTTGACAATGAGCAGTTCTTC.

Written as DNA, the CDR3 is TGTGCCAGTAGTATAGAAGGGACAGGGTGGGAAGAGACCCAGTACTTC. Its protein is CASSIEGTGWEETQYF. The V and J genes are TRBV19 and TRBJ2-5, with 9 bases fitting TRBD1. CDR3 size: 16 residues. In germline, CDR1 is LNHDA, CDR2 SQIVND (reference sequence). Trimming took 0 bases from V and 3 from J; bases not matched to a gene: 5.

This CDR3 is CASSLVAGGYYEQYF. The CDR3 DNA reads as TGTGCCAGCAGCTTAGTTGCGGGGGGATACTACGAGCAGTACTTC. V gene TRBV7-2 combines with J gene TRBJ2-7; 8 nucleotides align to TRBD2. CDR1 is SGHTA, CDR2 FQGNSA, per germline. The CDR3 is 15 amino acids. Germline trimming cut 1 base from V and 3 bases from J; bases unmatched to any gene: 5.

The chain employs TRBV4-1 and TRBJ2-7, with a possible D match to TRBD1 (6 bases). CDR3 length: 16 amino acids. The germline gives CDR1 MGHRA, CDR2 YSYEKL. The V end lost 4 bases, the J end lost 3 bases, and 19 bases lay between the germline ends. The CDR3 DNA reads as TGCGCCAGCAGCCCTGCGAGTCGCAGGGGCTTCTACGAGCAGTACTTC. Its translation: CASSPASRRGFYEQYF.

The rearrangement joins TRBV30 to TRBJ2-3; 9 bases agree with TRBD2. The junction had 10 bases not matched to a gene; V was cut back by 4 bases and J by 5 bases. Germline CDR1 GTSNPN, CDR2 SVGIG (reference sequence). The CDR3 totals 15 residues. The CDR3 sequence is CAWNKGSGGGDTQYF. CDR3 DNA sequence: TGTGCCTGGAACAAGGGTAGCGGGGGTGGAGATACGCAGTATTTT.

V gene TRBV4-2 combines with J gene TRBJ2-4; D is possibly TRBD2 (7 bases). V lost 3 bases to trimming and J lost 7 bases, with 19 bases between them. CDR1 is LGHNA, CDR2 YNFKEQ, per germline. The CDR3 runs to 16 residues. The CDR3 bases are TGTGCCAGCAGCCAGGGGGCCGGACTAGAGTCCAACATTCAGTACTTC. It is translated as CASSQGAGLESNIQYF.

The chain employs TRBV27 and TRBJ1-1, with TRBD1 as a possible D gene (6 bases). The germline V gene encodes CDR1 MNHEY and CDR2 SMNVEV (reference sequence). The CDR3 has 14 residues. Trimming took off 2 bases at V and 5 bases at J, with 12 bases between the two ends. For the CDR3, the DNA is TGTGCCAGCAGTTTAATAGCAGGGGAAACTGAAGCTTTCTTT. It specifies CASSLIAGETEAFF.

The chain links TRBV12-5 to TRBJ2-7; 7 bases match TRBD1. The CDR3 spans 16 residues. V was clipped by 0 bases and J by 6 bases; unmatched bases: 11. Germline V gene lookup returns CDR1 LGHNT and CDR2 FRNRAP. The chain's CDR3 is CASGLVEGTVTAEQYF. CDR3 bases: TGTGCTAGTGGTTTGGTAGAGGGGACAGTGACGGCCGAGCAGTACTTC. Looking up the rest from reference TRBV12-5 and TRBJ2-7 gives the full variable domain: DARVTQTPRHKVTEMGQEVTMRCQPILGHNTVFWYRQTMMQGLELLAYFRNRAPLDDSGMPKDRFSAEMPDATLATLKIQPSEPRDSAVYFCASGLVEGTVTAEQYFGPGTRLTVT.

CDR3 bases: TGTGCCAGCAGCTTTGGCTTCAGCTCTGGGGCCAACGTCCTGACTTTC. This gives the protein CASSFGFSSGANVLTF. The chain carries TRBV5-4 and TRBJ2-6, with no clear D. The CDR3 spans 16 residues. Looked up from germline, CDR1 is SGHNT and CDR2 is YYREEE (reference sequence). Between the trimmed V and J ends, which lost 2 bases and 0 bases, there was a span of 9 bases.

The CDR3 region has the DNA TGTGCCACCAGCAGAGTCCGGGACTTCACCTACGAGCAGTACTTC. Protein sequence: CATSRVRDFTYEQYF. The chain has TRBV15 and TRBJ2-7; TRBD2 might be the D (6 bases). This CDR3 has 15 residues. The germline V gene encodes CDR1 LNHNV and CDR2 YYDKDF (reference sequence). V lost 1 base, J lost 2 bases, and 12 bases lay in between.

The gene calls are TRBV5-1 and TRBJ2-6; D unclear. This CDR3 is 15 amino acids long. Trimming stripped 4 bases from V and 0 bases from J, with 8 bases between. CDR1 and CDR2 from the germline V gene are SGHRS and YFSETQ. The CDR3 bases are TGCGCCAGCAGCCGCACTGACTCTGGGGCCAACGTCCTGACTTTC. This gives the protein CASSRTDSGANVLTF.

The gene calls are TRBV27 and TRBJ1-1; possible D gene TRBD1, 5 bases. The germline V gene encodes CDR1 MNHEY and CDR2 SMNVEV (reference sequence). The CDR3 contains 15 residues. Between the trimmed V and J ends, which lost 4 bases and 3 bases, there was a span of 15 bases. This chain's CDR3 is CASSSIRGGDTEAFF. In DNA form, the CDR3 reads TGTGCCAGCAGTTCTATACGGGGAGGGGACACTGAAGCTTTCTTT.

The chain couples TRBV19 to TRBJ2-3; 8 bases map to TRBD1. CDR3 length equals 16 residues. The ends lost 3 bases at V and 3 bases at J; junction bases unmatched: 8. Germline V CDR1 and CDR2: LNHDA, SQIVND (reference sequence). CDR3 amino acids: CASSMAWTGNTDTQYF. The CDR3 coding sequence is TGTGCCAGTAGTATGGCCTGGACAGGGAATACAGATACGCAGTATTTT.

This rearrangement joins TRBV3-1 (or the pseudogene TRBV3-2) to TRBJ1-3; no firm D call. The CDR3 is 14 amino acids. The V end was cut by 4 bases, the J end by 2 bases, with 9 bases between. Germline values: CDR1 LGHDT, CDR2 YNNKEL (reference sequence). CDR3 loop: CASSRASAGNTIYF. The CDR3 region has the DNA TGTGCCAGCAGCCGAGCTTCTGCTGGAAACACCATATATTTT.